This TCR beta chain was profiled in a study of T-cell memory formation after mild COVID-19. A remark on this clonotype: Its antigen is not identified.

General study results and limits: CD4+ bias marked clones expanding day 15 to 37, unlike balanced contracting clones.

Germline V lookup: CDR1 SGHRS, CDR2 YFSETQ. This CDR3 contains 13 residues. Trimming pared 4 bases from V and 2 bases from J, leaving 10 bases between. TCRdb ran MiXCR on the 5' RACE reads and lists one entry per CDR3 protein. The sample lists about 410,000 distinct CDR3 sequences; more than 20% were seen once. The source is an adult woman who had mild COVID-19 (a few samples of this study predate the infection). Cell type and time point are not known. The sample was PBMCs or a T cell subset sorted from them (not recorded which). The chain recombines TRBV5-1 with TRBJ2-7; the D gene is possibly TRBD1 (5 bases). CDR3 nucleotide sequence: TGCGCCAGCAGCAAACAGGTTGCCTACGAGCAGTACTTC. Its translation is CASSKQVAYEQYF.